A selection of T cell receptor beta chains follows, all from one sample in a study of shared clonotypes between healthy human individuals. The table came from immunoSEQ multiplex PCR; TCRdb's copy has only in-frame clones and leaves some out. The sample has roughly 590,000 clones, 95% seen once; the top ten hold 0.1% to 0.11%. The sequenced material came from naive CD8+ T cells sorted from blood. The receptors come from a woman aged 25 to 45 in good health. Both conserved end residues are part of each CDR3. The D gene is left open where the match is weak. Clone size is stated in some rows and not others, as once, few, many or a class when expanded.

>NA|NA|TRBV4-1|TRBJ2-7
TGCGCCAGCAGCCAGGACCGGGACTTCTCCTACGAGCAGTACTTC
CASSQDRDFSYEQYF
>NA|NA|TRBV2|TRBJ2-3
TGTGCCAGCAGTGTACTCGGGGGCAGGGGCACAGATACGCAGTATTTT
CASSVLGGRGTDTQYF
>NA|NA|TRBV7-3|TRBJ2-3
TGTGCCAGCAGCTTAACGGCACAGGCACAAGATACGCAGTATTTT
CASSLTAQAQDTQYF
>NA|NA|TRBV25-1|TRBJ1-4
TGTGCCAGCAGTGCCGGGACCGGGGAAAAACTGTTTTTT
CASSAGTGEKLFF
>NA|NA|TRBV7-9|TRBJ2-1
TGTGCCAGCAGCTTCACCGGTGAGCAGTTCTTC
CASSFTGEQFF
>NA|NA|TRBV7-9|TRBJ2-2
TGTGCCAGCAGCGACATGTACACCGGGGAGCTGTTTTTT
CASSDMYTGELFF
>NA|NA|TRBV6-5|TRBJ2-3
TGTGCCAGCAGTTTCAGACTAGACGGCCCAACAGATACGCAGTATTTT
CASSFRLDGPTDTQYF
>NA|TRBD2|TRBV29-1|TRBJ2-1
TGCAGCGTTGAGCCTACGGGAGGGTACAATGAGCAGTTCTTC
CSVEPTGGYNEQFF
>few|NA|TRBV10-1|TRBJ2-7
TGCGCCAGCAGTGTCGGGAGCACCTACGAGCAGTACTTC
CASSVGSTYEQYF
>NA|TRBD2|TRBV29-1|TRBJ2-3
TGCAGCGTTGGAGGCGGGAGGATGGCAGATACGCAGTATTTT
CSVGGGRMADTQYF
>NA|TRBD2|TRBV7-2|TRBJ2-5
TGTGCCAGCAGCGTTCCGACTAGCCCGGGGGGGACCCAGTACTTC
CASSVPTSPGGTQYF
>NA|NA|TRBV5-4|TRBJ2-7
TGTGCCAGCAACGTGAAAGGGGGTGACGAGCAGTACTTC
CASNVKGGDEQYF
>NA|NA|TRBV27|TRBJ1-5
TGTGCCAGCGGGTTCGTCCCAAATCAGCCCCAGCATTTT
CASGFVPNQPQHF
>NA|NA|TRBV4-1|TRBJ1-5
TGCGCCAGCAGCCAAGATCCCCCCCTAGGCCAGCCCCAGCATTTT
CASSQDPPLGQPQHF
>NA|NA|TRBV28|TRBJ2-7
TGTGCCAGCAGAATTGGTGACGAGCAGTACTTC
CASRIGDEQYF
>NA|TRBD2|TRBV13|TRBJ2-7
TGTGCCAGCAGCCGGAGCGGGAGTTACGAGCAGTACTTC
CASSRSGSYEQYF
>NA|TRBD2|TRBV6-5|TRBJ2-5
TGTGCCAGCAGATCACCGGGGACTAGCTCAGAGACCCAGTACTTC
CASRSPGTSSETQYF
>NA|TRBD2|TRBV29-1|TRBJ2-3
TGCAGCGTTGAAGGGGGGCGGGAGGCCTCAGATACGCAGTATTTT
CSVEGGREASDTQYF
>NA|NA|TRBV5-1|TRBJ1-2
TGCGCCAGCAGCCTGACTGATACAGCATTCTATGGCTACACCTTC
CASSLTDTAFYGYTF
>NA|NA|TRBV2|TRBJ1-4
TGTGCCAGCAGGGAAGTGGCTAATGAAAAACTGTTTTTT
CASREVANEKLFF
>NA|NA|TRBV6-5|TRBJ2-5
TGTGCCAGCAGTTACTCCGGACATTTCCAAGAGACCCAGTACTTC
CASSYSGHFQETQYF
>NA|TRBD1|TRBV27|TRBJ2-2
TGTGCCAGCAGTTTGGTGGGACAGGAGTACACCGGGGAGCTGTTTTTT
CASSLVGQEYTGELFF
>NA|NA|TRBV19|TRBJ2-1
TGTGCCAGTAGTATGGACGTTCCCCCTTACAATGAGCAGTTCTTC
CASSMDVPPYNEQFF
>NA|NA|TRBV5-6|TRBJ1-2
TGTGCCAGCAGCCCTGGACAGTTTAATGGCTACACCTTC
CASSPGQFNGYTF
>NA|NA|TRBV19|TRBJ2-1
TGTGCCAGTGAAGATGGGGAGAGGGGAAAAGAATATGAGCAGTTCTTC
CASEDGERGKEYEQFF
>NA|TRBD1|TRBV28|TRBJ2-5
TGTGCCAGCAGTCCCCCCACGGGACAGCAATGGACCCAGTACTTC
CASSPPTGQQWTQYF
>NA|NA|TRBV28|TRBJ2-2
TGTGCCAGCACCCTGACGGCATACACCGGGGAGCTGTTTTTT
CASTLTAYTGELFF
>once|NA|TRBV7-8|TRBJ2-5
TGTGCCAGCAGCTTAGTTGACAGATTGTACCAAGAGACCCAGTACTTC
CASSLVDRLYQETQYF
>NA|TRBD1|TRBV9|TRBJ2-3
TGTGCCAGCAGCGCAGTGACAGGGATTGAGGCAGATACGCAGTATTTT
CASSAVTGIEADTQYF
>NA|TRBD2|TRBV19|TRBJ2-1
TGTGCCAGTAGTATAGATCTCATAACGAGCGGGAGTTCCTATGAGCAGTTCTTC
CASSIDLITSGSSYEQFF
>NA|NA|TRBV2|TRBJ1-1
TGTGCCAGCAGTGAAGACGGTGGGGGGTCTGAAGCTTTCTTT
CASSEDGGGSEAFF
>NA|NA|TRBV5-6|TRBJ2-7
TGTGCCAGCAGCTCGGACGGGAGCTCCTACGAGCAGTACTTC
CASSSDGSSYEQYF
>once|NA|TRBV28|TRBJ2-1
TGTGCCAGCAGCCTCGGGCTGGGCGATGAGCAGTTCTTC
CASSLGLGDEQFF
>NA|TRBD2|TRBV7-8|TRBJ2-7
TGTGCCAGCAGCAGTAGACTAGCGGGAGATGGGCCCTACGAGCAGTACTTC
CASSSRLAGDGPYEQYF
>NA|NA|TRBV6-5|TRBJ2-7
TGTGCCAGCAGACAAATAGGGGGTTCCCCACTCGAGCAGTACTTC
CASRQIGGSPLEQYF
>NA|NA|TRBV5-1|TRBJ2-1
TGCGCCAGCAGGATCGGGAATGAGCAGTTCTTC
CASRIGNEQFF
>once|NA|TRBV7-9|TRBJ1-5
TGTGCCAGCAGCGGGGACATTTCTTACAATCAGCCCCAGCATTTT
CASSGDISYNQPQHF